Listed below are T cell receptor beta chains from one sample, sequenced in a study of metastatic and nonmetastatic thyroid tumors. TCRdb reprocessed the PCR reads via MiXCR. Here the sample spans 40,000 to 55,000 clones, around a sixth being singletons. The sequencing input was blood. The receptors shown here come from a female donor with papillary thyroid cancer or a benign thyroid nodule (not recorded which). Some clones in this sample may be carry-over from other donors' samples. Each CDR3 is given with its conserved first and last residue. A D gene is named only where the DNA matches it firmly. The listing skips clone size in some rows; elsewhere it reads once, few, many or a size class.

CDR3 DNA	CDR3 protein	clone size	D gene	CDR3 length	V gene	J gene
TGCAGTGCTGAAGACGGGACAGGGATCAATGAGCAGTTCTTC	CSAEDGTGINEQFF	many	TRBD1	14	TRBV20-1	TRBJ2-1
TGTGCCAGCAGCGTACCGGGACAGGGGTTCGATGAGCAGTTCTTC	CASSVPGQGFDEQFF	few	TRBD1	15	TRBV5-4	TRBJ2-1
TGTGCCAGCAGAGGACAGGATAGTGGGTACGAGCAGTACTTC	CASRGQDSGYEQYF	medium-sized	TRBD1	14	TRBV27	TRBJ2-7
TGTGCCAGCAGTCGTAGGGGCGCCGAGACCGGGGAGCTGTTTTTT	CASSRRGAETGELFF	many	NA	15	TRBV5-5	TRBJ2-2
TGTGCCAGCAGCCGACAGGGGGCAGTCGAGCAGTACTTC	CASSRQGAVEQYF	many	TRBD1	13	TRBV11-2	TRBJ2-7
TGTGCCAGCCAGCAGCGCGCACAGGGGGAAGTAAATTCACTCCTCCACTTT	CASQQRAQGEVNSLLHF	many	TRBD1	17	TRBV27	TRBJ1-6
TGTGCCAGCAGTTTGGGCACACGCAATCAGCCCCAGCATTTT	CASSLGTRNQPQHF	many	NA	14	TRBV28	TRBJ1-5
TGTGCCAGCAGGCTAGCGGGAGCGGGACGAAATGAGCAGTTCTTC	CASRLAGAGRNEQFF	many	TRBD2	15	TRBV11-2	TRBJ2-1
TGTGTCAGCATCTCGATTCGGACAGGCAGGGCCTACGAGCAGTACTTC	CVSISIRTGRAYEQYF	NA	TRBD1	16	TRBV11-3	TRBJ2-7
TGTGCCAGCAGTGAGATGGGTATTAGCAATCAGCCACAGCGTTTT	CASSEMGISNQPQRF	few	NA	15	TRBV6-1	TRBJ1-5
TGTGCCAGCTCACCTGGGACTACCCTGGGGGATGAGCAGTTCTTC	CASSPGTTLGDEQFF	many	TRBD2	15	TRBV18	TRBJ2-1
TGTGCCAGCACTAGCGGGAGGGCCGTTGGTACGCAGTATTTT	CASTSGRAVGTQYF	many	TRBD2	14	TRBV6-1	TRBJ2-3
TGCGCCAGCAGCTTGGCGTCTGACTCTGGAAACACCATATATTTT	CASSLASDSGNTIYF	many	NA	15	TRBV5-1	TRBJ1-3
TGTGCCAGCTCACCTTGGGGACAGGGAGTTGGCTACACCTTC	CASSPWGQGVGYTF	many	TRBD1	14	TRBV18	TRBJ1-2
TGTGCCAGCAGTTCCATGGGTCGGTATGGCTACACCTTC	CASSSMGRYGYTF	many	NA	13	TRBV28	TRBJ1-2
TGCAGTGCTAGTGGGGGACTAGCGGGAATCTACGAGCAGTACTTC	CSASGGLAGIYEQYF	many	TRBD2	15	TRBV20-1	TRBJ2-7
TGTGCCAGCAGCGACAGAGGATACAATGAGCAGTTCTTC	CASSDRGYNEQFF	many	NA	13	TRBV25-1	TRBJ2-1
TGCGCCAGCAGCTTCGACCTAGCGGGAACCTACAATGAGCAGTTCTTC	CASSFDLAGTYNEQFF	many	TRBD2	16	TRBV5-1	TRBJ2-1
TGTGCCAGCGAATTAGCCGGAGGTAGCAATCAGCCCCAGCATTTT	CASELAGGSNQPQHF	many	NA	15	TRBV2	TRBJ1-5
TGTGCCAGCAGCTCGGGGCAGGGGAGCTCCTATAATTCACCCCTCCACTTT	CASSSGQGSSYNSPLHF	many	NA	17	TRBV5-6	TRBJ1-6
TGTGCCAGCATCTTTTCAGTGGACACGCAGTATTTT	CASIFSVDTQYF	NA	NA	12	TRBV7-9	TRBJ2-3
TGCAGTGCTAGAGACCAGAATTCACCCCTCCACTTT	CSARDQNSPLHF	many	NA	12	TRBV20-1	TRBJ1-6
TGTGCCCGCAGTTCCCCGGTACTAGCGGGAAAGGGATATGAGCAGTTCTTC	CARSSPVLAGKGYEQFF	NA	TRBD2	17	TRBV27	TRBJ2-1
TGTGCTAGCAGCTTGGGGACTAGCGGCACCTACGAGCAGTACTTC	CASSLGTSGTYEQYF	many	TRBD2	15	TRBV7-7	TRBJ2-7
TGTGCCAGCAGTCAGGACAGGGTGCGCCAGCCCCAGCATTTT	CASSQDRVRQPQHF	many	TRBD1	14	TRBV28	TRBJ1-5
TGCAGTGCCAGCAGTTTACGTCCCGGGGAGCTGTTTTTT	CSASSLRPGELFF	NA	NA	13	TRBV20-1	TRBJ2-2
TGCAGTGCTAGTGTCCCGGAGTACACTGAAGCTTTCTTT	CSASVPEYTEAFF	many	NA	13	TRBV20-1	TRBJ1-1
TGTGCCAGCAGCTGGACACTCACCGGGGAGCTGTTTTTT	CASSWTLTGELFF	many	NA	13	TRBV7-9	TRBJ2-2